What follows are 20 T cell receptor beta chains derived from one specimen sequenced in a study of cytomegalovirus exposure and HLA in healthy donors. The primer mix had 60 Vbeta and 13 Jbeta primers. This table comes from immunoSEQ multiplex PCR, and its TCRdb copy is limited to in-frame clones, with some not included. The profile shows roughly 130,000 clones, 80% of them singletons. Input material: PBMCs. These receptors were collected from a male donor in good health and CMV-seronegative.

The V and J genes are TRBV18 and TRBJ1-1; no clear D. Germline-derived CDR1 and CDR2 are KGHSH and LQKENI. Trimming removed 2 bases at V and 0 bases at J, with 16 bases between. This CDR3 spans 17 amino acids. The CDR3 here is CASSPIVGVSMNTEAFF. The CDR3 DNA reads as TGTGCCAGCTCACCAATTGTCGGGGTCTCTATGAACACTGAAGCTTTCTTT.

V usage is TRBV4-1 and J usage is TRBJ1-6; D not certain. Deletions cut 1 base from V and 0 bases from J, with 7 bases between. The CDR3 is 16 amino acids. Germline CDR1 MGHRA, CDR2 YSYEKL. The CDR3 reads CASSQVPLSYNSPLHF. The CDR3, as DNA: TGCGCCAGCAGCCAAGTTCCCCTCTCCTATAATTCACCCCTCCACTTT.

The J gene is TRBJ2-5, the V gene TRBV5-1; TRBD2 might be the D (6 bases). Near its end, the DNA agrees better with TRBJ2-7, so the J call may be wrong. CDR1 and CDR2 from the germline V gene are SGHRS and YFSETQ. This CDR3 contains 15 residues. CDR3 region: CASSLEAGSIYEQYF. CDR3 nucleotides: TGCGCCAGCAGCTTGGAGGCCGGGAGCATCTACGAGCAGTACTTC.

J is TRBJ2-1 and V is TRBV27; TRBD2 agrees at 11 bases. The CDR3 runs 16 residues. CDR1 MNHEY and CDR2 SMNVEV come from the germline V gene (reference sequence). J was trimmed by 8 bases and V by 6 bases; bases with no gene match: 12. The CDR3 sequence is CASRPVRTSGRHEQFF. Written as DNA, the CDR3 is TGTGCCAGCAGACCCGTTAGGACTAGCGGGCGTCATGAGCAGTTCTTC.

The CDR3 nucleotides read TGTGCCATCCAGAACCGGGGACACTCCTACGAGCAGTACTTC. Translated, it gives CAIQNRGHSYEQYF. The genes are TRBV2 and TRBJ2-7; D possibly corresponds to TRBD1 (6 bases). The germline V gene has CDR1 SNHLY and CDR2 FYNNEI. This CDR3 has 14 amino acids. Trimming took off 10 bases at V and 0 bases at J, with 16 bases between the two ends.

The V and J genes are TRBV7-8 and TRBJ2-7, with D perhaps TRBD1 (5 bases). The germline V gene encodes CDR1 SGHVS and CDR2 FQNEAQ. V lost 7 bases to trimming and J lost 2 bases, with 12 bases between them. This CDR3 has 13 residues. CDR3: CASKNRQAYEQYF. CDR3 DNA: TGTGCCAGCAAGAACAGGCAGGCCTACGAGCAGTACTTC.

This clone was observed a single time. This chain joins TRBV30 and TRBJ1-2; 9 bases fit TRBD1. CDR1 is GTSNPN and CDR2 is SVGIG in the germline V gene (reference sequence). V dropped 0 bases and J dropped 0; count of bases not matched to a gene: 2. CDR3 size: 15 residues. CDR3 in DNA: TGTGCCTGGAGTGTGGGGACAGGGTCTAACTATGGCTACACCTTC. Translation gives CAWSVGTGSNYGYTF. Complete variable domain (other parts from reference TRBV30 and TRBJ1-2): SQTIHQWPATLVQPVGSPLSLECTVEGTSNPNLYWYRQAAGRGLQLLFYSVGIGQISSEVPQNLSASRPQDRQFILSSKKLLLSDSGFYLCAWSVGTGSNYGYTFGSGTRLTVV.

The chain recombines TRBV10-2 with TRBJ2-3; TRBD1 matches 8 bases. With V trimmed by 0 bases and J by 6 bases, 11 bases remained unmatched. Germline V gene sequence: CDR1 WSHSY, CDR2 SAAADI. The CDR3 runs 17 residues. In nucleotides, the CDR3 is TGCGCCAGCAGTGAGTCGGGACAGGAAGAATCGGCGGATACGCAGTATTTT. It translates to CASSESGQEESADTQYF.

The chain employs TRBV28 and TRBJ1-1; possible D gene TRBD1, 6 bases. CDR1 MDHEN and CDR2 SYDVKM come from the germline V gene. V lost 8 bases to trimming and J lost 0 bases, with 16 bases between them. This CDR3 spans 15 amino acids. As DNA, the CDR3 is TGTGCCAGCGTTTGGGGGCGAGTCATGAACACTGAAGCTTTCTTT. Its protein is CASVWGRVMNTEAFF.

This sequence joins TRBV9 and TRBJ2-1; 8 nucleotides line up with TRBD1. The CDR3 loop spans 15 amino acids. The V gene's germline CDR1 is SGDLS and CDR2 YYNGEE. The ends lost 0 bases at V and 9 bases at J; junction bases unmatched: 8. The chain's CDR3 is CASSVARTGRAEQFF. The CDR3 DNA follows: TGTGCCAGCAGCGTAGCCCGGACAGGGCGGGCTGAGCAGTTCTTC.

The V call is TRBV7-9, the J call TRBJ1-5; 7 bases match TRBD1. The CDR3 extends over 13 amino acids. Germline V CDR1 and CDR2: SEHNR, FQNEAQ (reference sequence). V shed 5 bases, J shed 5 bases, and the junction held 3 bases outside the gene matches. The CDR3 protein is CASSLDRDQPQHF. The CDR3 DNA reads TGTGCCAGCAGCCTCGACAGGGATCAGCCCCAGCATTTT.

CDR3 residues: CASSHRGQGAWSPLHF. In nucleotides, the CDR3 is TGCGCCAGCAGCCACCGGGGACAGGGGGCCTGGTCACCCCTCCACTTT. The chain carries TRBV5-1 and TRBJ1-6, with TRBD1 identical over 12 bases. Trimming at V came to 4 bases and at J to 10 bases, leaving 9 bases not matched to a gene. The CDR3 has 16 residues. Germline V gives CDR1 SGHRS, CDR2 YFSETQ.

This clone has only one observation. The V call is TRBV5-1, the J call TRBJ2-1, with 15 bases that match TRBD2. After removal of 4 bases from V and 7 bases from J, the junction contained 9 bases not matched to a gene. The CDR3 has 17 amino acids. Germline CDR1 reads SGHRS; CDR2 reads YFSETQ. The CDR3: CASSHYGLAGGGNEQFF. In DNA, the CDR3 is TGCGCCAGCAGCCACTATGGACTAGCGGGAGGGGGGAATGAGCAGTTCTTC.

The rearrangement links TRBV7-2 to TRBJ1-5; possibly TRBD1 for D (5 bases). The CDR3 loop spans 14 amino acids. Germline V gives CDR1 SGHTA, CDR2 FQGNSA. Trimming pared 1 base from V and 2 bases from J, leaving 6 bases between. The CDR3 is CASSLETGNQPQHF. The DNA for the CDR3 is TGTGCCAGCAGCTTAGAGACAGGCAATCAGCCCCAGCATTTT.

This clone was counted a few times. V gene TRBV25-1 combines with J gene TRBJ2-5; maybe TRBD1 (6 bases). The J call may be incorrect, as the DNA end agrees better with TRBJ2-7. The CDR3 has 13 amino acids. Looked up from germline, CDR1 is MGHDK and CDR2 is SYGVNS. The CDR3 nucleotides are TGTGCCAGCAGTGTTCCAGGGGTCTACGAGCAGTACTTC. Translating gives CASSVPGVYEQYF.

This clone was observed a few times. V is TRBV5-8 and J is TRBJ1-6; D possibly corresponds to TRBD1 (6 bases). The germline V and J ends were trimmed by 3 bases and 2 bases, with 9 bases remaining between them. Germline V gene sequence: CDR1 SGHTS, CDR2 YDEGEE. The CDR3 spans 15 residues. The CDR3 loop reads CASSSGDTYNSPLHF. As DNA, the CDR3 is TGTGCCAGCAGCTCAGGGGACACCTATAATTCACCCCTCCACTTT.

The V and J genes are TRBV6-4 and TRBJ2-2, with D possibly TRBD2 on 5 matching bases. V was cut by 6 bases and J by 6 bases, with 14 bases left in between. The CDR3 sequence is 14 residues long. Germline V lookup: CDR1 MRHNA, CDR2 SNTAGT. CDR3 amino acids: CASRAGPEAGELFF. Here the CDR3 DNA reads TGTGCCAGCAGAGCCGGACCGGAGGCCGGGGAGCTGTTTTTT.

This chain links TRBV2 with TRBJ2-7, with 7 positions matching TRBD1. The length of the CDR3 is 14 residues. Germline CDR1 is SNHLY and CDR2 is FYNNEI. V shed 6 bases and J 0 bases; nucleotides not matched to a gene: 5. CDR3: CASRVTGSSYEQYF. CDR3 coding DNA: TGTGCCAGCAGGGTGACAGGGAGCTCCTACGAGCAGTACTTC.

The sample holds a few counts of this clone. The V gene is TRBV5-1, the J gene TRBJ2-3, with D tentatively TRBD1 (5 bases). CDR1 and CDR2 (germline): SGHRS, YFSETQ. Trimming pared 0 bases from V and 0 bases from J, leaving 11 bases between. This CDR3 contains 16 residues. CDR3 loop: CASSLGAGWSTDTQYF. CDR3 bases: TGCGCCAGCAGCTTGGGGGCAGGGTGGAGCACAGATACGCAGTATTTT.

The chain employs TRBV5-1 and TRBJ1-1; D is unclear. V was shortened by 4 bases and J by 0 bases, with 10 bases between the two germline ends. Germline lookup yields CDR1 SGHRS and CDR2 YFSETQ. The CDR3 sequence is 14 residues long. The CDR3 spells CASSTQTMNTEAFF. The CDR3 DNA sequence: TGCGCCAGCAGCACACAGACGATGAACACTGAAGCTTTCTTT.